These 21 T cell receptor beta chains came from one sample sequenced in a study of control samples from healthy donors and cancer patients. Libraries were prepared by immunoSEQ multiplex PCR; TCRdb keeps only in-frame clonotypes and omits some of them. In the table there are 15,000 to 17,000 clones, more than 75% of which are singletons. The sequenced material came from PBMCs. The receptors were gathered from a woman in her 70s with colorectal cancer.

The CDR3 protein is CASSQAPGGKTQYF. The CDR3 bases are TGTGCCAGCAGCCAAGCCCCAGGGGGGAAGACCCAGTACTTC. The chain uses TRBV3-1 (or the pseudogene TRBV3-2) and TRBJ2-5, with a tentative D call TRBD1 (7 bases). The germline gives CDR1 LGHDT, CDR2 YNNKEL (reference sequence). V was cut by 1 base and J by 6 bases, with 12 bases left in between. This CDR3 is 14 amino acids long.

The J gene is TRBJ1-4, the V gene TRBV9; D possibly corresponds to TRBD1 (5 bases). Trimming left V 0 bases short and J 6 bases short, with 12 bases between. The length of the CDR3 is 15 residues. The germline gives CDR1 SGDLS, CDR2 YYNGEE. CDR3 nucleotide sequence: TGTGCCAGCAGCGTAGGAGGGGCGGGGGATGAAAAACTGTTTTTT. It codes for CASSVGGAGDEKLFF.

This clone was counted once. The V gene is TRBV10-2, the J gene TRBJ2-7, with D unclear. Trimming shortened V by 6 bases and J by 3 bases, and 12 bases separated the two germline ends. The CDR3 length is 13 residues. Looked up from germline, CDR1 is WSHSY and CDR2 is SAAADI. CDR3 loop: CASRSPLFYEQYF. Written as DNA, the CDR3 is TGCGCCAGCAGAAGCCCACTGTTCTACGAGCAGTACTTC.

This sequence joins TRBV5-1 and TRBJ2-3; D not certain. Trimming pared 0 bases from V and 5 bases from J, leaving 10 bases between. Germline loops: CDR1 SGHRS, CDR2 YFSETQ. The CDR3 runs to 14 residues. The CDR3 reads CASSLGTLIDTQYF. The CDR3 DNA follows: TGCGCCAGCAGCTTGGGAACATTGATAGATACGCAGTATTTT. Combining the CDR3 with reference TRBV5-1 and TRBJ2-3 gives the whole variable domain KAGVTQTPRYLIKTRGQQVTLSCSPISGHRSVSWYQQTPGQGLQFLFEYFSETQRNKGNFPGRFSGRQFSNSRSEMNVSTLELGDSALYLCASSLGTLIDTQYFGPGTRLTVL.

The CDR3 DNA is TGTGCCAGCAGCCAGGGCAATCAGCCCCAGCATTTT. It yields the protein CASSQGNQPQHF. The chain is built from TRBV7-9 and TRBJ1-5; D is undetermined. Deletions cut 5 bases from V and 2 bases from J, with 4 bases between. This CDR3 region has 12 residues. Germline loops: CDR1 SEHNR, CDR2 FQNEAQ (reference sequence).

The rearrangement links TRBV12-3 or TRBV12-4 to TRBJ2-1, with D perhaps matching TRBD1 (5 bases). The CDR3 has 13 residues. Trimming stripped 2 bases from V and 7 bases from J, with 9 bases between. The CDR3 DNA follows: TGTGCCAGCAGTTTATCAGGGCGGAATGAGCAGTTCTTC. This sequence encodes CASSLSGRNEQFF.

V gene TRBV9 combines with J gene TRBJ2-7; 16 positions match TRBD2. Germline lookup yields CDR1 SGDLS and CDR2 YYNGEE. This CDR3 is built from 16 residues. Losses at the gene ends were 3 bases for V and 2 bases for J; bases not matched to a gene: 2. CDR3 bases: TGTGCCAGCAGCGAGGGGACTAGCGGGAGGGCCTACGAGCAGTACTTC. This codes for CASSEGTSGRAYEQYF.

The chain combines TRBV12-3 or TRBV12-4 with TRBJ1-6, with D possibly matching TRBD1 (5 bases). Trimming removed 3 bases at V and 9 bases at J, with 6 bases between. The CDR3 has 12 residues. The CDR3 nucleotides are TGTGCCAGCAGTTTGGGGGTTTCACCCCTCCACTTT. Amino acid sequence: CASSLGVSPLHF.

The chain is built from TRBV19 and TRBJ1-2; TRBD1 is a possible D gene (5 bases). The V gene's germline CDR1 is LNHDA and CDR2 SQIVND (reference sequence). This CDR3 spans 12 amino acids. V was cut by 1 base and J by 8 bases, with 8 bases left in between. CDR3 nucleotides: TGTGCCAGTAGTATAGCGGGGGTAGGCTACACCTTC. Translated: CASSIAGVGYTF.

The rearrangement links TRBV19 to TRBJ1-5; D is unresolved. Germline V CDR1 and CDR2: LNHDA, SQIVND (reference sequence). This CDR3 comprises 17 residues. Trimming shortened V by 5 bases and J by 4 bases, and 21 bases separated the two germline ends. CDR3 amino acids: CASSVWAAAELNQPQHF. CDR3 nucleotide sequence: TGTGCCAGTAGTGTCTGGGCAGCCGCCGAACTGAATCAGCCCCAGCATTTT.

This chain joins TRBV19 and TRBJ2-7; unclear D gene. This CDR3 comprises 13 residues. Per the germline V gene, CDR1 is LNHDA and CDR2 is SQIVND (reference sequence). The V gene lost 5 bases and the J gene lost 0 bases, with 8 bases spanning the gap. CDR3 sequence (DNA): TGTGCCAGTAGTCTGCGGAACTCCTACGAGCAGTACTTC. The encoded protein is CASSLRNSYEQYF. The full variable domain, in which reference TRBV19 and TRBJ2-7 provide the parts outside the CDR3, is DGGITQSPKYLFRKEGQNVTLSCEQNLNHDAMYWYRQDPGQGLRLIYYSQIVNDFQKGDIAEGYSVSREKKESFPLTVTSAQKNPTAFYLCASSLRNSYEQYFGPGTRLTVT.

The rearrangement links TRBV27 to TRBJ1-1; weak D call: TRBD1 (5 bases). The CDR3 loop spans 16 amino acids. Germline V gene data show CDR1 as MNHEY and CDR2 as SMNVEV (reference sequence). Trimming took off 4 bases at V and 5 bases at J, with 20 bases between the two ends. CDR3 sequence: CASSYTPRALETEAFF. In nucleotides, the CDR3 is TGTGCCAGCAGTTATACCCCCAGGGCCCTGGAAACTGAAGCTTTCTTT.

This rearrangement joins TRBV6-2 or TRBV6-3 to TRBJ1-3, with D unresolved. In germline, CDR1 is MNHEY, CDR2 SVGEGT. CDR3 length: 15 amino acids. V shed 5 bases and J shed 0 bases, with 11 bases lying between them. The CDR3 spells CASSTRGASGNTIYF. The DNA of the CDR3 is TGTGCCAGCAGTACCCGCGGAGCCTCTGGAAACACCATATATTTT.

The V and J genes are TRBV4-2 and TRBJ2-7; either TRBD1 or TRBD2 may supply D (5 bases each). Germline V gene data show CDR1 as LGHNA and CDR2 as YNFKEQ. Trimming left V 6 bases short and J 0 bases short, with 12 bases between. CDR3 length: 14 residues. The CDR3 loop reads CASSPRDHSYEQYF. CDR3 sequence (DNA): TGTGCCAGCAGTCCCCGGGACCACTCCTACGAGCAGTACTTC.

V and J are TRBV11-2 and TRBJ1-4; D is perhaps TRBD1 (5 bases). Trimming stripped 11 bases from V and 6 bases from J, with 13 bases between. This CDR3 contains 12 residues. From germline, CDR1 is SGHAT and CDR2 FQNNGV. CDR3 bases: TGTGCCTCCACAGGATTCGATGAAAAACTGTTTTTT. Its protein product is CASTGFDEKLFF. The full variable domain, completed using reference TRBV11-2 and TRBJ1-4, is EAGVAQSPRYKIIEKRQSVAFWCNPISGHATLYWYQQILGQGPKLLIQFQNNGVVDDSQLPKDRFSAERLKGVDSTLKIQPAKLEDSAVYLCASTGFDEKLFFGSGTQLSVL.

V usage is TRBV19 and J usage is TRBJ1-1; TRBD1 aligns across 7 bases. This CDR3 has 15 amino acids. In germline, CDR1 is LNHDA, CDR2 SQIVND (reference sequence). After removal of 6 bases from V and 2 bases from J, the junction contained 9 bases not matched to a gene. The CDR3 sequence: CASRARGQRNTEAFF. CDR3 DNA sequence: TGTGCCAGTAGGGCCAGGGGACAGCGAAACACTGAAGCTTTCTTT. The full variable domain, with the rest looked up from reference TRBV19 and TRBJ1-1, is DGGITQSPKYLFRKEGQNVTLSCEQNLNHDAMYWYRQDPGQGLRLIYYSQIVNDFQKGDIAEGYSVSREKKESFPLTVTSAQKNPTAFYLCASRARGQRNTEAFFGQGTRLTVV.

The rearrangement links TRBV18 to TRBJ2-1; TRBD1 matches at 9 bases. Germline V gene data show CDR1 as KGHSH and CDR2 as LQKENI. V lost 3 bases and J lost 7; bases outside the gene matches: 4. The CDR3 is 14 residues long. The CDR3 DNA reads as TGTGCCAGCTCACCGACAGGGGGATTTAATGAGCAGTTCTTC. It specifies CASSPTGGFNEQFF.

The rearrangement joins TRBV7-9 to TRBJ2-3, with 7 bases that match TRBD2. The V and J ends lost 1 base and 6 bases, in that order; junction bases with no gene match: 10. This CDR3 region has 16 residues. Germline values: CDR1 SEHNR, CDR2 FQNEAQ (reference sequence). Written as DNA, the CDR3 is TGTGCCAGCAGCTTAGATGGTGGGAGGGCCGCGGATACGCAGTATTTT. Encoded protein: CASSLDGGRAADTQYF.

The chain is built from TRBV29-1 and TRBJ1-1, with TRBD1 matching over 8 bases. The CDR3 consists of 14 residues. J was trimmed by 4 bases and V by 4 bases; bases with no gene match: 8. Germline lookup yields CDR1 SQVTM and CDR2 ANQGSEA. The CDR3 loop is CSVVPWTGTTEAFF. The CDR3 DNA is TGCAGCGTTGTACCCTGGACAGGGACCACTGAAGCTTTCTTT.

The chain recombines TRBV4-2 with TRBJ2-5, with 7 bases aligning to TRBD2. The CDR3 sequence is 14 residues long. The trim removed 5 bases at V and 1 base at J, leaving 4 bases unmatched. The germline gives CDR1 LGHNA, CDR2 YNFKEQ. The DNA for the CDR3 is TGTGCCAGCAGCGGGGGGGGGACCCAAGAGACCCAGTACTTC. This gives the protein CASSGGGTQETQYF.

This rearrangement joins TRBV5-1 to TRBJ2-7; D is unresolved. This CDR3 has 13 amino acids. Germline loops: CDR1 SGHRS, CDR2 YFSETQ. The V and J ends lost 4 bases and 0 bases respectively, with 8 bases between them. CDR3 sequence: CASSGFHSYEQYF. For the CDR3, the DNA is TGCGCCAGCAGCGGGTTTCACTCCTACGAGCAGTACTTC.